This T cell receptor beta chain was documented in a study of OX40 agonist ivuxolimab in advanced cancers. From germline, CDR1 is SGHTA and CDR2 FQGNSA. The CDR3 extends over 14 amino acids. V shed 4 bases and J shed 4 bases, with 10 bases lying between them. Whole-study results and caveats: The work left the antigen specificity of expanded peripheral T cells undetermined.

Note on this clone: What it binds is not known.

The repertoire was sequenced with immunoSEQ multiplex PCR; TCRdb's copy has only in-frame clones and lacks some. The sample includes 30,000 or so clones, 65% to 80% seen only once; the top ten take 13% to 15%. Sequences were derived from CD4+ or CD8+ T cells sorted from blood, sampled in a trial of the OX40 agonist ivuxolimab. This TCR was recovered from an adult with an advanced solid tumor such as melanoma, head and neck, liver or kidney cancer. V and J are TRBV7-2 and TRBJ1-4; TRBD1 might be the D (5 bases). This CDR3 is CASSSDRFNEKLFF. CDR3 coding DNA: TGTGCCAGCAGCTCCGACAGATTTAATGAAAAACTGTTTTTT.